This T cell receptor (beta chain) was recorded in a study of spatial heterogeneity in lung cancer. The CDR3 has 19 amino acids. Germline values: CDR1 LGHNA, CDR2 YNFKEQ. With 3 bases clipped from V and 0 bases from J, the junction kept 8 bases outside the gene matches. The study tagged each TCR cDNA molecule with a unique molecular identifier. TCRdb recomputed calls from the 5' RACE reads with MiXCR, one row per CDR3 protein. The sample lists more than 45,000 distinct CDR3 sequences, roughly 5% occurring once. Many counts were recorded for this clonotype. Time point: sample taken at primary tumor resection. Whole RNA, isolated from tumor, nontumor lung or frozen PBMC, was sequenced without prior sorting.

This receptor was identified in a male donor with early-stage non-small cell lung cancer. V gene TRBV4-2 combines with J gene TRBJ2-3, with TRBD2 identical over 14 bases. The input for sequencing was PBMCs, taken at surgery. CDR3 protein: CASSQLPGTSGSSTDTQYF. The DNA of the CDR3 is TGTGCCAGCAGCCAGCTCCCAGGGACTAGCGGGAGTAGCACAGATACGCAGTATTTT.